This T cell receptor beta chain was retrieved from a study of response to subunit inactivated influenza vaccine. Points from the study as a whole: The authors proposed limited new T cell recruitment per seasonal influenza vaccination.

This clonotype was counted many times. The antigen is not known. TCRdb reanalysed the RT-PCR reads using MiXCR and keeps one entry per CDR3 protein. The repertoire holds 150,000 to 200,000 distinct CDR3 sequences, with approximately 10% as singletons. The CDR3 loop spans 12 amino acids. The V gene lost 3 bases and the J gene lost 5 bases, with 8 bases spanning the gap. Per germline, CDR1 KGHSH and CDR2 LQKENI. The origin of this receptor is a man between 50 and 59 years old who received an inactivated influenza vaccine. The sample was non-naive T cells sorted from PBMCs, taken 35 to 45 days after vaccination. The J gene is TRBJ2-7, the V gene TRBV18; possible D gene TRBD2, 5 bases. CDR3 protein: CASSPMRDEQYF. DNA of the CDR3: TGTGCCAGCTCACCGATGAGGGACGAGCAGTACTTC.